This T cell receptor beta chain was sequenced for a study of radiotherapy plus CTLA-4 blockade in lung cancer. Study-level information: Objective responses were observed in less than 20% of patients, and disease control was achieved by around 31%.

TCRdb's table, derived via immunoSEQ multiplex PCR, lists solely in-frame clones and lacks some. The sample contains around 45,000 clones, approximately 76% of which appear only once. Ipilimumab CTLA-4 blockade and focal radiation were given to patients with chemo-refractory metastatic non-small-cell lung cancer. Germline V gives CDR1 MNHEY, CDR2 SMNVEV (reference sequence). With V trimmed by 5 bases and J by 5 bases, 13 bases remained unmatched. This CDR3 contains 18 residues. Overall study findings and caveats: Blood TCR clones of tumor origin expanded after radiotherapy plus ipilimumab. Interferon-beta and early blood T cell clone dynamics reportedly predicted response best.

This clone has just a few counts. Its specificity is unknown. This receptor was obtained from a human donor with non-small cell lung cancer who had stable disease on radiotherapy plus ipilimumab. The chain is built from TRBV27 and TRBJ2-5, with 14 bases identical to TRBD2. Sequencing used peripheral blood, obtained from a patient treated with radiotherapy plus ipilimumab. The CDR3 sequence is CASSRRTSGGWLQETQYF. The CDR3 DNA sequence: TGTGCCAGCAGTCGAAGGACTAGCGGGGGGTGGTTGCAGGAGACCCAGTACTTC.